This entry features one T cell receptor (beta chain) sequence. Its cognate antigen is unknown. This entry belongs to a study of blood T cells in healthy people across ages. Study conclusions and caveats: The study found TCR beta diversity correlated strongly with naive T cell percentage.

Then a second PCR, running about 7 to 11 cycles, was carried out with a sample-barcoded 5' primer and a J-beta primer mix. In TCRdb, the 5' RACE reads were re-called with MiXCR into one record per CDR3 protein. The table has 800,000 or so distinct CDR3 sequences, roughly 25% seen once. CDR3 length equals 15 residues. CDR1 SGHDN and CDR2 FVKESK come from the germline V gene. In addition, the sample was reused for a study of T cells of mothers and their children. That paper adds: Slightly higher overlap, not significant, was seen in related mother-child pairs than in unrelated pairs.

The sample was blood. The chain employs TRBV14 and TRBJ2-1, with D perhaps TRBD1 (6 bases). The J call may be in error: the DNA end matches TRBJ2-7 better. The TCR originated in a boy younger than 18 in good health. The DNA of the CDR3 is TGTGCCAGCAGCCCGTTGACAGGTCCCCCACTAGAGCAGTACTTC. Amino acids: CASSPLTGPPLEQYF.